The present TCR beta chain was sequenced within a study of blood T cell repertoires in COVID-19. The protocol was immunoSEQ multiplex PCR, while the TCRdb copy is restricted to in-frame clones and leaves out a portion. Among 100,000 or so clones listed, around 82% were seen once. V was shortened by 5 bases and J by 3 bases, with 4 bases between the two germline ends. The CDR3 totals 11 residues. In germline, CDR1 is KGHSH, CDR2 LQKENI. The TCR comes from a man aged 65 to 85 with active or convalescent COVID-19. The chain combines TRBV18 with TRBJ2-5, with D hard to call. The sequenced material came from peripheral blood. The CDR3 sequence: CASSSEETQYF. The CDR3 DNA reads TGTGCCAGCTCATCTGAAGAGACCCAGTACTTC.